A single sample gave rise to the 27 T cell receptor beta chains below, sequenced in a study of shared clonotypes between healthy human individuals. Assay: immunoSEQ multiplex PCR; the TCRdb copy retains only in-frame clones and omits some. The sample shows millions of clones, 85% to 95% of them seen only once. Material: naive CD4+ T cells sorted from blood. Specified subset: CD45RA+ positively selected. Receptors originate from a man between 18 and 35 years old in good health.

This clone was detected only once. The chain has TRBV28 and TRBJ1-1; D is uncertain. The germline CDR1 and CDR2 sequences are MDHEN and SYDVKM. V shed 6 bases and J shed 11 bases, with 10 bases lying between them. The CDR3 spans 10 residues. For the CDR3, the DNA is TGTGCCAGCAGCCGTGTTCTTGCTTTCTTT. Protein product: CASSRVLAFF.

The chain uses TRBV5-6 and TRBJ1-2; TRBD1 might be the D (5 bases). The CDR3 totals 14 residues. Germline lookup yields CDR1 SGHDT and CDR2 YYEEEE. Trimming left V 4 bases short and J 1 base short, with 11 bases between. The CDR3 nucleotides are TGTGCCAGCAGCCACCCGACAGATAACTATGGCTACACCTTC. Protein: CASSHPTDNYGYTF.

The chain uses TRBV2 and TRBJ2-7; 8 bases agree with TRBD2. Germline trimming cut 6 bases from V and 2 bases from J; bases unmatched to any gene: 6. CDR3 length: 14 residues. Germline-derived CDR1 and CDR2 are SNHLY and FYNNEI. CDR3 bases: TGTGCCAGCAGCGGGGGGGGGCCCCCCTACGAGCAGTACTTC. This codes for CASSGGGPPYEQYF. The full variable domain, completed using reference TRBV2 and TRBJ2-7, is EPEVTQTPSHQVTQMGQEVILRCVPISNHLYFYWYRQILGQKVEFLVSFYNNEISEKSEIFDDQFSVERPDGSNFTLKIRSTKLEDSAMYFCASSGGGPPYEQYFGPGTRLTVT.

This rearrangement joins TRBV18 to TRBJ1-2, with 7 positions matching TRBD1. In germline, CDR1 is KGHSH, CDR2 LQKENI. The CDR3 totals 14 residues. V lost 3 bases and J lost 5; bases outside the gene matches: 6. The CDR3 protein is CASSPTGLAYGYTF. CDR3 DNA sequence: TGTGCCAGCTCACCGACAGGGTTAGCGTATGGCTACACCTTC.

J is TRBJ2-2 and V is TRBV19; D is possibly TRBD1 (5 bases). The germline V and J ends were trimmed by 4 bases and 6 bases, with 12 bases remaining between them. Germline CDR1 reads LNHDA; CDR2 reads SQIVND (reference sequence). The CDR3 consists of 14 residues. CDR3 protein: CASSNSATAGELFF. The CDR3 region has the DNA TGTGCCAGTAGTAACTCTGCGACAGCCGGGGAGCTGTTTTTT.

DNA for the CDR3: TGCGCCAGCAGCCAAGTTCATCCCCGCGCGGCCGGAAACACCATATATTTT. It translates to CASSQVHPRAAGNTIYF. The rearrangement joins TRBV4-1 to TRBJ1-3; the D is unclear. Germline CDR1 is MGHRA and CDR2 is YSYEKL. The CDR3 is 17 amino acids. V was shortened by 1 base and J by 4 bases, with 17 bases between the two germline ends.

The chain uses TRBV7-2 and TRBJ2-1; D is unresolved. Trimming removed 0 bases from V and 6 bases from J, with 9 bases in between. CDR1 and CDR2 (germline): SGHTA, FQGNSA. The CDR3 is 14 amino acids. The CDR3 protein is CASSLAGTLNEQFF. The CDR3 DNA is TGTGCCAGCAGCTTAGCCGGCACGCTCAATGAGCAGTTCTTC.

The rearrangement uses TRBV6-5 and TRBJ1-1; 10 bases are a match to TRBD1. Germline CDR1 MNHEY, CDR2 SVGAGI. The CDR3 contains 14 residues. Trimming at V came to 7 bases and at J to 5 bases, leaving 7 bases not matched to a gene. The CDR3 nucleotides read TGTGCCAGCACCTCCGGGACAGGGGATACTGAAGCTTTCTTT. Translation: CASTSGTGDTEAFF.

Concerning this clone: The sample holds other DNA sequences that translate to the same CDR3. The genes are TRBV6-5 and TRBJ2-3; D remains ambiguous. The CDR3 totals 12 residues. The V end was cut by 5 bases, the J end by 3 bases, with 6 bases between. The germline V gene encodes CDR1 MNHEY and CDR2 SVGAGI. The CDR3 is CASSSPTDTQYF. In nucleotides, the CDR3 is TGTGCCAGCAGTAGCCCGACAGATACGCAGTATTTT.

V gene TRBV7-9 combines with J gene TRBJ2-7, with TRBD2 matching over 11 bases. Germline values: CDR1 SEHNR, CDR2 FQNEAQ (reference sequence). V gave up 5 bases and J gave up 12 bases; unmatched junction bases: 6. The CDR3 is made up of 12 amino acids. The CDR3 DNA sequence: TGTGCCAGCAGCCTTTTAGCGGGAGGGCCGTACTTC. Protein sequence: CASSLLAGGPYF.

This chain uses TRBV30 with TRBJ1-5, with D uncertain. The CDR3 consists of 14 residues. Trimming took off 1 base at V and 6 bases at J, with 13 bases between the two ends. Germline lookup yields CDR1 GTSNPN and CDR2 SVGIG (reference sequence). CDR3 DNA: TGTGCCTGGAGTGAGGCAGACCTGAGTCAGCCCCAGCATTTT. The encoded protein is CAWSEADLSQPQHF.

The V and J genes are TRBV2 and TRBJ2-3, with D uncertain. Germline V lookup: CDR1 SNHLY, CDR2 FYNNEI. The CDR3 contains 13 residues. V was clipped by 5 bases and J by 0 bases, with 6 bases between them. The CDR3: CASSPESTDTQYF. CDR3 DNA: TGTGCCAGCAGTCCCGAAAGCACAGATACGCAGTATTTT.

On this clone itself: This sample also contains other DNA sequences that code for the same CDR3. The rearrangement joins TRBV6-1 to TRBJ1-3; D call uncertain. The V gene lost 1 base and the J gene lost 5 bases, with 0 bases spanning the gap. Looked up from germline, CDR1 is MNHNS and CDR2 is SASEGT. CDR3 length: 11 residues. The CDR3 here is CASSEGNTIYF. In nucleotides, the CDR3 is TGTGCCAGCAGTGAAGGAAACACCATATATTTT.

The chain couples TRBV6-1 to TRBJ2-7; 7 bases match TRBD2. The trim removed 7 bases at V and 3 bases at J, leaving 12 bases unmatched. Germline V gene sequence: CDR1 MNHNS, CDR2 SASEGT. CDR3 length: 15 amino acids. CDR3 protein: CASKIGPGGNYEQYF. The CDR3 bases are TGTGCCAGCAAGATAGGTCCCGGGGGGAACTACGAGCAGTACTTC.

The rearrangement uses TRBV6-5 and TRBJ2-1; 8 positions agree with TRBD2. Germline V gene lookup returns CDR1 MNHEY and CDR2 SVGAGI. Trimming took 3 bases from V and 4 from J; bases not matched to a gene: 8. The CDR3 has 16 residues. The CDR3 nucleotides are TGTGCCAGCAGTTATTTGGAAGCGGGAGATTACAATGAGCAGTTCTTC. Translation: CASSYLEAGDYNEQFF.

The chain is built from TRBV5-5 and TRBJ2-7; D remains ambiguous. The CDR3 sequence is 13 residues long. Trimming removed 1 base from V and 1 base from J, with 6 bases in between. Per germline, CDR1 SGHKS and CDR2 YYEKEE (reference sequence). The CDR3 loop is CASSLHVSYEQYF. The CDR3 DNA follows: TGTGCCAGCAGCTTGCACGTTTCCTACGAGCAGTACTTC.

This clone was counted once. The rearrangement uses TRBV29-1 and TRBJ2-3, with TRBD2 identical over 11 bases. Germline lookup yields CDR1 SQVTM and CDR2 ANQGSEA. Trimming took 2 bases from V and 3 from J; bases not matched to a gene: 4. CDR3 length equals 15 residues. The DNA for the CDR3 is TGCAGCGTTGAACCCCCTAGCGGGAGGACAGATACGCAGTATTTT. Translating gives CSVEPPSGRTDTQYF.

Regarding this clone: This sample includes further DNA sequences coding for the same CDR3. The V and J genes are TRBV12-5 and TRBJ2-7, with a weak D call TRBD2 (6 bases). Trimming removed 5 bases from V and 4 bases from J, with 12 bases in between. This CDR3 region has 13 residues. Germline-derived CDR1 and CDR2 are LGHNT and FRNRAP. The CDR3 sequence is CASGAGGTYEQYF. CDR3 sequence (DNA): TGTGCTAGTGGTGCTGGCGGGACTTACGAGCAGTACTTC. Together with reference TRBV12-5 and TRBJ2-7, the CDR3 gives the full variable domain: DARVTQTPRHKVTEMGQEVTMRCQPILGHNTVFWYRQTMMQGLELLAYFRNRAPLDDSGMPKDRFSAEMPDATLATLKIQPSEPRDSAVYFCASGAGGTYEQYFGPGTRLTVT.

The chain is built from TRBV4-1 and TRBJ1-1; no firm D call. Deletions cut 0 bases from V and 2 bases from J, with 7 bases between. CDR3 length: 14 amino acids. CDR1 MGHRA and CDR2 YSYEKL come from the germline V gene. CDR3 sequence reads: CASSQDHTNTEAFF. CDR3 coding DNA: TGCGCCAGCAGCCAAGATCACACCAACACTGAAGCTTTCTTT.

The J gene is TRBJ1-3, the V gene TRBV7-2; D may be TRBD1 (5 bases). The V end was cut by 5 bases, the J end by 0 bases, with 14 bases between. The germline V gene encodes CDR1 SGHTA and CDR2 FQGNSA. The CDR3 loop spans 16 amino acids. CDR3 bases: TGTGCCAGCAGCGGGCGGGACGGGTTCTCTGGAAACACCATATATTTT. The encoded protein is CASSGRDGFSGNTIYF. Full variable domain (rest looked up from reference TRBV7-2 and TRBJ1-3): GAGVSQSPSNKVTEKGKDVELRCDPISGHTALYWYRQSLGQGLEFLIYFQGNSAPDKSGLPSDRFSAERTGGSVSTLTIQRTQQEDSAVYLCASSGRDGFSGNTIYFGEGSWLTVV.

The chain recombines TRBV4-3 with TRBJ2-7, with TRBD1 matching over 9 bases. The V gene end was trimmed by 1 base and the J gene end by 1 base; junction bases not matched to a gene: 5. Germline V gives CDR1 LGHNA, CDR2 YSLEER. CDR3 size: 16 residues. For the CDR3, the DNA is TGCGCCAGCAGCCAAGCAACAGGGGGCGCTTCCTACGAGCAGTACTTC. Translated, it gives CASSQATGGASYEQYF.

This CDR3 reads CASSLIDDTDTQYF. In DNA form, the CDR3 reads TGCGCCAGCAGCTTGATCGACGACACAGATACGCAGTATTTT. The chain uses TRBV5-1 and TRBJ2-3; D unresolved. V was pared by 1 base and J by 2 bases, with 8 bases between. This CDR3 contains 14 residues. The germline CDR1 and CDR2 sequences are SGHRS and YFSETQ.

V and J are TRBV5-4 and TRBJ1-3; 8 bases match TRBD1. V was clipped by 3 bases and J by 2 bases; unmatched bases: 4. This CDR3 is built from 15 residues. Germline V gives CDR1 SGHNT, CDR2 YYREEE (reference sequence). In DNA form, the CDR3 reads TGTGCCAGCAGCTCTGGGACAGGACCTGGAAACACCATATATTTT. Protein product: CASSSGTGPGNTIYF.

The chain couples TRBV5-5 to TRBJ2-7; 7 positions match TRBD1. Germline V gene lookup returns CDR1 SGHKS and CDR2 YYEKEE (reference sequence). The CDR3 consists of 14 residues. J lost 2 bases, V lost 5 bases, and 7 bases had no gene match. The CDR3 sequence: CASRTPGTAYEQYF. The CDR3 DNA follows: TGTGCCAGCAGAACGCCGGGGACAGCCTACGAGCAGTACTTC.

Here the CDR3 reads CASSSSSSGNTDTQYF. CDR3 DNA: TGCGCCAGCAGCTCCTCCTCTAGCGGGAATACAGATACGCAGTATTTT. The chain uses TRBV5-1 and TRBJ2-3, with 9 nucleotides matching TRBD2. Trimming took 3 bases from V and 3 from J; bases not matched to a gene: 8. Germline V lookup: CDR1 SGHRS, CDR2 YFSETQ. The CDR3 is made up of 16 amino acids.

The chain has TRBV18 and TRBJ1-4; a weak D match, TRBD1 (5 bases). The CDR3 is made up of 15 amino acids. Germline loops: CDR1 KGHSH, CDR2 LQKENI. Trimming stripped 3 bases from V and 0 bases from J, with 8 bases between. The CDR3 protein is CASSPGGTTNEKLFF. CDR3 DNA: TGTGCCAGCTCACCGGGGGGTACAACTAATGAAAAACTGTTTTTT.

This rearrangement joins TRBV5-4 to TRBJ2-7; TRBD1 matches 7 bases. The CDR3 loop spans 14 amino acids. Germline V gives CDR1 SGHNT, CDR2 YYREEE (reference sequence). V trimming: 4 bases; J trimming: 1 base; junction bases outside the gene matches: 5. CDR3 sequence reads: CASSPRDSSYEQYF. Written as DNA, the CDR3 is TGTGCCAGCAGCCCAAGGGACAGTTCCTACGAGCAGTACTTC.